This paragraph reports one T cell receptor beta chain. V lost 7 bases and J lost 0, with 19 bases in between. The CDR3 extends over 17 amino acids. CDR1 and CDR2 (germline): MNHEY, SMNVEV (reference sequence). The data belong to a study of T cell responses to AZD1222 COVID-19 vaccine. Profiling relied on immunoSEQ multiplex PCR, and the TCRdb table lists in-frame clones only, not all of them. This sample has around 100,000 clones; 80% to 85% occur once, and the top ten carry 9.4%. Sequenced here: peripheral blood, sampled on day 0 of AZD1222 vaccination. V usage is TRBV27 and J usage is TRBJ1-3; no clear D. The source of this sequence is an adult in good health. The CDR3 reads CASMGLRSQASGNTIYF. The CDR3 DNA is TGTGCCAGCATGGGTCTAAGGAGTCAGGCCTCTGGAAACACCATATATTTT.